The 5 T cell receptor beta chains listed next were all sequenced from one sample in a study of regulatory T cells in long-lasting Graves disease (TCRdb year 2021). The time point label corresponds to: newly diagnosed GD, antithyroid drugs for less than 3 months. RNA was extracted from PBMCs in TRIzol for both TCR sequencing and RNA sequencing. Libraries were prepared through multiplex PCR. Sequencing instrument: Illumina HiSeq 4000. To build TCR beta libraries, CDR3 regions were amplified by Arm-PCR using iRepertoire HTBI primers. TCRdb reworked the public reads: Q25 trimming with fastp, MiXCR clone assembly, productive beta chains retained. Each entry is one CDR3 protein sequence, shown with its most common DNA and genes. This sample holds under 300,000 distinct CDR3 sequences; roughly 21% were observed only once. The ten most abundant clones make up about 15% of the sample. This material consisted of peripheral blood mononuclear cells (PBMCs), taken at new diagnosis, from a patient treated with antithyroid drugs. Receptors were obtained from a female donor with Graves disease.

This clonotype was counted many times. The chain combines TRBV6-1 with TRBJ1-5, with D maybe TRBD1 (5 bases). V was pared by 6 bases and J by 3 bases, with 9 bases between. From germline, CDR1 is MNHNS and CDR2 SASEGT. CDR3 size: 13 residues. The CDR3, as DNA: TGTGCCAGCAGACCGGACAACAATCAGCCCCAGCATTTT. As protein: CASRPDNNQPQHF.

This clonotype came up many times. The V gene is TRBV5-1, the J gene TRBJ1-2; D may be TRBD1 (5 bases). The germline V gene has CDR1 SGHRS and CDR2 YFSETQ. The V end lost 1 base, the J end lost 6 bases, and 16 bases lay between the germline ends. The CDR3 consists of 15 residues. The CDR3, as DNA: TGCGCCAGCAGCTTGCTGGGGCAGGTCGGCGATGGCTACACCTTC. It encodes CASSLLGQVGDGYTF.

The chain has TRBV7-3 and TRBJ2-3, with D possibly TRBD1 on 5 matching bases. There are 13 residues in the CDR3. Germline-derived CDR1 and CDR2 are SGHTA and FQGTGA. V gave up 5 bases and J gave up 2 bases, with 8 bases separating them. The chain's CDR3 is CASSAGNTDTQYF. In DNA form, the CDR3 reads TGTGCCAGCAGCGCAGGGAACACAGATACGCAGTATTTT. Combining the CDR3 with reference TRBV7-3 and TRBJ2-3 gives the whole variable domain GAGVSQTPSNKVTEKGKYVELRCDPISGHTALYWYRQSLGQGPEFLIYFQGTGAADDSGLPNDRFFAVRPEGSVSTLKIQRTERGDSAVYLCASSAGNTDTQYFGPGTRLTVL.

This clonotype was detected ten times or more. The chain recombines TRBV6-2 or TRBV6-3 with TRBJ2-4; D possibly corresponds to TRBD1 (5 bases). Germline V gene lookup returns CDR1 MNHEY and CDR2 SVGEGT. V dropped 0 bases and J dropped 8 bases, with 11 bases sitting between them. There are 14 residues in the CDR3. CDR3 residues: CASSYSSGADIQYF. The CDR3 bases are TGTGCCAGCAGTTACTCGAGTGGGGCGGACATTCAGTACTTC.

In this sample, this clonotype turned up many times. The chain is built from TRBV5-1 and TRBJ1-1, with 9 bases matching TRBD1. The CDR3 runs 15 residues. After removal of 1 base from V and 1 base from J, the junction contained 2 bases not matched to a gene. Germline assignment: CDR1 SGHRS and CDR2 YFSETQ. DNA of the CDR3: TGCGCCAGCAGCTTGACGGGACAGGGGAACACTGAAGCTTTCTTT. It codes for CASSLTGQGNTEAFF. The whole variable domain, remainder taken from reference TRBV5-1 and TRBJ1-1, is KAGVTQTPRYLIKTRGQQVTLSCSPISGHRSVSWYQQTPGQGLQFLFEYFSETQRNKGNFPGRFSGRQFSNSRSEMNVSTLELGDSALYLCASSLTGQGNTEAFFGQGTRLTVV.